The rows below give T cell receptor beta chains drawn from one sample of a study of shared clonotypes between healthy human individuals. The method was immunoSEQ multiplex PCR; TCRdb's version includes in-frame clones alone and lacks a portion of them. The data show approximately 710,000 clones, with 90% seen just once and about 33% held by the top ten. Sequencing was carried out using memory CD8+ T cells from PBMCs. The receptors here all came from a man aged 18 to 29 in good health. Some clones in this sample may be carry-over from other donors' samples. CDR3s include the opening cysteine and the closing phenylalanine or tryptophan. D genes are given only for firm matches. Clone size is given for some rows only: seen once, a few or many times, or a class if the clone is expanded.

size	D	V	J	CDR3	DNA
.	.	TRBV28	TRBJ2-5	CASSPPGLGRPRGETQYF	TGTGCCAGCAGTCCTCCCGGCCTGGGACGGCCGAGGGGCGAGACCCAGTACTTC
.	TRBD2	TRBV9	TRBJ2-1	CASSVAIVTSGGSYNEQFF	TGTGCCAGCAGCGTAGCGATCGTGACTAGCGGGGGTTCCTACAATGAGCAGTTCTTC
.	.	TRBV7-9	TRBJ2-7	CASSSPGSSEDYEQYF	TGTGCCAGCAGCTCTCCGGGCAGCAGCGAGGACTACGAGCAGTACTTC
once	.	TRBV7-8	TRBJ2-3	CASSYLGPSTDTQYF	TGTGCCAGCAGCTATTTGGGACCAAGCACAGATACGCAGTATTTT
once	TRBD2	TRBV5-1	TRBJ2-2	CASSLFGGLGTGELFF	TGCGCCAGCAGCTTGTTCGGGGGACTAGGCACCGGGGAGCTGTTTTTT
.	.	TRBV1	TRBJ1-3	CTSSRPRQSSGNTIYF	TGCACCAGCAGCCGACCCCGACAGAGCTCTGGAAACACCATATATTTT
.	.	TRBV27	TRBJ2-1	CASSEDRTYNEQFF	TGTGCCAGCAGTGAAGACAGGACCTACAATGAGCAGTTCTTC
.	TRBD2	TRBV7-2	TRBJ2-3	CASSSSLAGGPDTQYF	TGTGCCAGCAGCTCCAGCCTAGCGGGAGGGCCAGATACGCAGTATTTT
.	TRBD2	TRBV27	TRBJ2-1	CASSLSLAGAGEQFF	TGTGCCAGCAGTTTATCACTAGCGGGAGCCGGTGAGCAGTTCTTC
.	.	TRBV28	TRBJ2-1	CASSSLERDEQFF	TGTGCCAGCAGTTCCCTCGAGCGGGATGAGCAGTTCTTC
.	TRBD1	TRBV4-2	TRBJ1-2	CASSQRTGDGYTF	TGTGCCAGCAGCCAAAGGACAGGTGATGGCTACACCTTC
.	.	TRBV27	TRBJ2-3	CASSPGGTDTQYF	TGTGCCAGCAGTCCTGGCGGAACAGATACGCAGTATTTT
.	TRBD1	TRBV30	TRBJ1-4	CAWSPGQGAEKLFF	TGTGCCTGGAGTCCGGGACAGGGGGCTGAAAAACTGTTTTTT
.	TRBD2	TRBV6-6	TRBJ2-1	CASSDPGTSGRGQFF	TGTGCCAGCAGCGACCCCGGGACTAGCGGGAGGGGGCAGTTCTTC
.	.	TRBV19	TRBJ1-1	CASRREGNTEAFF	TGTGCCAGTAGGCGTGAGGGGAACACTGAAGCTTTCTTT
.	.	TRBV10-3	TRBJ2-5	CAISQTAGGVETQYF	TGTGCCATCAGTCAAACAGCAGGAGGGGTAGAGACCCAGTACTTC
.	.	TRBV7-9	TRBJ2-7	CASTQPGVRSYEQYF	TGTGCCAGCACCCAGCCGGGAGTCCGCTCCTACGAGCAGTACTTC
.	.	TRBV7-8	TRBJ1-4	CASSADSGGKLFF	TGTGCCAGCAGCGCCGACAGTGGTGGAAAACTGTTTTTT
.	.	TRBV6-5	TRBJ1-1	CASSYERESLNTEAFF	TGTGCCAGCAGTTACGAGCGAGAGAGTTTGAACACTGAAGCTTTCTTT
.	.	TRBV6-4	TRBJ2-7	CASSEWNRGGYEQYF	TGTGCCAGCAGTGAGTGGAACAGGGGAGGATACGAGCAGTACTTC
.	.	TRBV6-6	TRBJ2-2	CASSYSGGTGELFF	TGTGCCAGCAGTTACTCTGGCGGGACCGGGGAGCTGTTTTTT
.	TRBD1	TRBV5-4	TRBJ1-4	CASSIDRGPEKLFF	TGTGCCAGCAGCATCGACAGGGGGCCTGAAAAACTGTTTTTT
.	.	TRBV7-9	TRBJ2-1	CASSLAITAGEQFF	TGTGCCAGCAGCTTAGCGATTACGGCCGGTGAGCAGTTCTTC
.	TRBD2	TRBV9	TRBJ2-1	CASSEGTSDPPREQFF	TGTGCCAGCAGCGAAGGGACTAGCGACCCCCCTAGGGAGCAGTTCTTC
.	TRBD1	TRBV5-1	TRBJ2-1	CASSFTGGSYNEQFF	TGCGCCAGCAGTTTTACAGGGGGCTCCTACAATGAGCAGTTCTTC
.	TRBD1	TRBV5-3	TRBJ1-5	CARSFSDRGMSQHF	TGTGCCAGAAGCTTTTCAGACAGGGGAATGTCCCAGCATTTT
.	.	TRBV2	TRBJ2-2	CAIRGGSTGELFF	TGTGCCATCAGGGGAGGTAGCACCGGGGAGCTGTTTTTT
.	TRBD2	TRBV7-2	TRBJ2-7	CASSLVAGSTYEQYF	TGTGCCAGCAGCTTAGTAGCGGGGAGCACCTACGAGCAGTACTTC
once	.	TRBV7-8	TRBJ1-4	CASSPRIGPNEKLFF	TGTGCCAGCAGTCCAAGGATAGGGCCTAATGAAAAACTGTTTTTT
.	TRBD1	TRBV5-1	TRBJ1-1	CASSLGQGRTEAFF	TGCGCCAGCAGCTTGGGACAGGGCAGAACTGAAGCTTTCTTT
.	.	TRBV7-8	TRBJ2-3	CASTLGVPHGADTQYF	TGTGCCAGCACCCTAGGGGTGCCCCACGGGGCAGATACGCAGTATTTT
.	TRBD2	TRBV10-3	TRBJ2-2	CAISPQLAGGPDSGELFF	TGTGCCATCAGTCCCCAACTAGCGGGAGGGCCGGATTCCGGGGAGCTGTTTTTT
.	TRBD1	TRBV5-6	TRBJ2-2	CASLTGTGHTGELFF	TGTGCCAGCTTAACCGGGACAGGGCACACCGGGGAGCTGTTTTTT
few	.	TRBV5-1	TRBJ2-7	CASSLRGSYEQYF	TGCGCCAGCAGCTTGAGGGGCTCCTACGAGCAGTACTTC
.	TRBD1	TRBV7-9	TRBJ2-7	CASRSDRGTDEQYF	TGTGCCAGCAGATCAGACAGGGGGACGGACGAGCAGTACTTC
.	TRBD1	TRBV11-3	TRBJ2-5	CASSSGTGPETQYF	TGTGCCAGCAGCTCCGGGACAGGGCCCGAGACCCAGTACTTC
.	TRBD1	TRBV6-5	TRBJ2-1	CASRTGGSEQFF	TGTGCCAGCAGAACAGGGGGCTCTGAGCAGTTCTTC
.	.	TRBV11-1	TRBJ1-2	CASSFSGADGYTF	TGTGCCAGCAGCTTTTCGGGAGCCGATGGCTACACCTTC
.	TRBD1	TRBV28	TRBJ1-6	CASSLGQEWNSPLHF	TGTGCCAGCAGTTTGGGACAGGAGTGGAATTCACCCCTCCACTTT
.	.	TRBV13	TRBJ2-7	CASSSRLTTYEQYF	TGTGCCAGCAGCTCTCGACTGACAACCTACGAGCAGTACTTC
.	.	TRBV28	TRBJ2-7	CASSFDLGNYRKVNEQYF	TGTGCCAGCAGTTTTGATTTAGGCAACTATCGAAAAGTAAACGAGCAGTACTTC
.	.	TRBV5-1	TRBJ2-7	CASSPPDSGRRSEQYF	TGCGCCAGCAGTCCGCCCGATTCGGGGCGGAGGTCCGAGCAGTACTTC
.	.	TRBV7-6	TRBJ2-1	CASSLLAPGTFSYNEQFF	TGTGCCAGCAGCTTATTGGCCCCGGGGACATTCTCCTACAATGAGCAGTTCTTC
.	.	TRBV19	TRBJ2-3	CASSDDPKRTGADTQYF	TGTGCCAGTAGTGACGACCCCAAGCGGACCGGGGCAGATACGCAGTATTTT
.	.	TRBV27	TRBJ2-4	CASSLGIPGHGGNIQYF	TGTGCCAGCAGTTTAGGGATCCCGGGACATGGGGGGAACATTCAGTACTTC
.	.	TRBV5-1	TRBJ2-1	CASSLYDTKGNEQFF	TGCGCCAGCAGCTTATACGACACAAAGGGTAATGAGCAGTTCTTC
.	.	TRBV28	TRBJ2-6	CASSLFLGTGANVLTF	TGTGCCAGCAGTTTATTTTTAGGTACCGGGGCCAACGTCCTGACTTTC
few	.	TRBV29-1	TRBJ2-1	CSVEVNEQFF	TGCAGCGTTGAGGTGAATGAGCAGTTCTTC
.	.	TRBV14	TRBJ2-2	CASSQDLSGELFF	TGTGCCAGCAGCCAAGATCTTTCCGGGGAGCTGTTTTTT
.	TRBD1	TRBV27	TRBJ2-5	CASSSPGQRETQYF	TGTGCCAGCAGTTCCCCGGGACAGAGAGAGACCCAGTACTTC
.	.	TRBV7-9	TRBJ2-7	CASSLVGAYEQYF	TGTGCCAGCAGCTTAGTGGGGGCCTACGAGCAGTACTTC
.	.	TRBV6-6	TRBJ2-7	CASSYLPTGPNYEQYF	TGTGCCAGCAGTTACCTCCCCACAGGGCCTAACTACGAGCAGTACTTC
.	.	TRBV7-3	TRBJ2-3	CASSHFGGRQDTQYF	TGTGCCAGCAGCCATTTCGGTGGCCGCCAAGATACGCAGTATTTT